A selection of T cell receptor beta chains follows, all from one sample in a study of blood T cell repertoires in COVID-19. Some clones are missing from TCRdb's copy, which holds only in-frame ones; the method was immunoSEQ multiplex PCR. This sample yields fewer than 450,000 clones, of which around 89% are seen a single time; around 13% belongs to the top ten. Sequencing input: peripheral blood. These receptors were collected from a woman in her 50s with COVID-19, enrolled during active disease. Both conserved end residues are part of each CDR3. A D gene is named only where the DNA matches it firmly. Size is stated for part of the rows, as once, few or many counts, or as a class when the clone is expanded.

j_call: TRBJ1-6; v_call: TRBV5-1; d_call: TRBD1; clone_size: .; cdr3_aa: CASSLDPRGDSPLHF; cdr3_nt: TGCGCCAGCAGCTTGGACCCCAGGGGGGATTCACCCCTCCACTTT
j_call: TRBJ1-2; v_call: TRBV30; d_call: .; clone_size: .; cdr3_aa: CAWSVNEGGYTF; cdr3_nt: TGTGCCTGGAGTGTAAATGAGGGTGGCTACACCTTC
j_call: TRBJ2-2; v_call: TRBV25-1; d_call: .; clone_size: .; cdr3_aa: CASSVSGARTGELFF; cdr3_nt: TGTGCCAGCAGTGTTTCAGGGGCGCGTACCGGGGAGCTGTTTTTT
j_call: TRBJ2-7; v_call: TRBV5-1; d_call: .; clone_size: .; cdr3_aa: CASSQGPWTYEQYF; cdr3_nt: TGCGCCAGCAGTCAGGGCCCATGGACCTACGAGCAGTACTTC
j_call: TRBJ1-2; v_call: TRBV12-3/TRBV12-4; d_call: .; clone_size: .; cdr3_aa: CASSYRYGYTF; cdr3_nt: TGTGCCAGCAGCTATCGCTATGGCTACACCTTC
j_call: TRBJ1-2; v_call: TRBV9; d_call: .; clone_size: once; cdr3_aa: CASSGREEGGYTF; cdr3_nt: TGTGCCAGCAGCGGCAGGGAGGAAGGGGGCTACACCTTC
j_call: TRBJ1-2; v_call: TRBV7-3; d_call: .; clone_size: .; cdr3_aa: CASSLTGSRGGYTF; cdr3_nt: TGTGCCAGCAGCTTAACAGGGTCCAGGGGTGGCTACACCTTC
j_call: TRBJ2-5; v_call: TRBV6-1; d_call: TRBD1; clone_size: .; cdr3_aa: CASSEGTGETQYF; cdr3_nt: TGTGCCAGCAGTGAGGGGACAGGGGAGACCCAGTACTTC
j_call: TRBJ2-3; v_call: TRBV5-1; d_call: TRBD2; clone_size: .; cdr3_aa: CASSLVAGEDTQYF; cdr3_nt: TGCGCCAGCAGCTTGGTCGCGGGGGAAGATACGCAGTATTTT
j_call: TRBJ2-1; v_call: TRBV5-4; d_call: .; clone_size: .; cdr3_aa: CASSLDRAVEQFF; cdr3_nt: TGTGCCAGCAGCTTGGACAGGGCGGTTGAGCAGTTCTTC
j_call: TRBJ1-2; v_call: TRBV25-1; d_call: TRBD1; clone_size: .; cdr3_aa: CASSPSFIEGAPGYTF; cdr3_nt: TGTGCCAGCAGCCCCAGCTTTATCGAGGGGGCCCCCGGCTACACCTTC
j_call: TRBJ2-2; v_call: TRBV5-1; d_call: TRBD1; clone_size: .; cdr3_aa: CASSFRGGETGELFF; cdr3_nt: TGCGCCAGCAGCTTTAGAGGGGGCGAGACCGGGGAGCTGTTTTTT